This T cell receptor beta chain was retrieved from a study of human T cells and chemical hapten exposure. The time point here: patch test 2, 6 weeks after DPC sensitization. This sample's treatment: therapeutic diphenylcyclopropenone sensitization with weekly scalp DPC. Each patch test followed a blood draw. Study results and limitations: Compared with pre-sensitization or healthy control sets, expanded TCRs clustered more.

This clonotype was seen more than once but under ten times. The target antigen is unknown. TCRdb reprocessed the RACE reads via MiXCR and lists one record per CDR3 protein. There are approximately 75,000 distinct CDR3 sequences in the sample; over 6.5% occur only once, and approximately 3.4% lies in the top ten. The CDR3 loop spans 12 amino acids. Germline assignment: CDR1 DFQATT and CDR2 SNEGSKA (reference sequence). The J segment lost 2 bases and the V segment lost 6 bases, leaving 2 bases of the junction unmatched. The origin of this receptor is a woman in her 50s with alopecia areata. Some clones in this sample may be carry-over from other donors' samples. This sample comprised whole blood, obtained in connection with sensitization to the hapten diphenylcyclopropenone (DPC). The genes are TRBV20-1 and TRBJ2-3, with 7 bases matching TRBD2. CDR3 coding DNA: TGCAGTGCCCTAGCGGACACAGATACGCAGTATTTT. This translates into CSALADTDTQYF.